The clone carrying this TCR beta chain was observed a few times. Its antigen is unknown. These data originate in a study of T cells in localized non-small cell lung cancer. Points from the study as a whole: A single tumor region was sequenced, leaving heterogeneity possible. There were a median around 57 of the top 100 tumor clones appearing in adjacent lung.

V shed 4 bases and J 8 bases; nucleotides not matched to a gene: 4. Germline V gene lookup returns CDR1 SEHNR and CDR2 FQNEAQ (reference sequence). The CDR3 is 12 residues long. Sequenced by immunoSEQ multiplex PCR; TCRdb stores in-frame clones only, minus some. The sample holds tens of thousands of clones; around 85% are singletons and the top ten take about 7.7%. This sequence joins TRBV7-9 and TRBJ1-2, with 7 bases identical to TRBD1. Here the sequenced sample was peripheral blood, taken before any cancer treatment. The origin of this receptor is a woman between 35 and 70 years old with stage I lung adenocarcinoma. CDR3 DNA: TGTGCCAGCAGCTCCAGGGGGAACGGCTACACCTTC. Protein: CASSSRGNGYTF.